The clone carrying this T cell receptor (beta chain) came up many times. The sample holds other DNA sequences that translate to the same CDR3. CDR1 is SGHVS and CDR2 is FNYEAQ in the germline V gene. This CDR3 is 14 amino acids long. Trimming shortened V by 6 bases and J by 3 bases, and 11 bases separated the two germline ends. This entry belongs to a study of OX40 agonist ivuxolimab in advanced cancers. Profiled with immunoSEQ multiplex PCR; TCRdb holds only in-frame clones, not every one. There are approximately 70,000 clones in the sample; roughly 83% occur only once, and approximately 8% lies in the top ten.

This sequence joins TRBV7-6 and TRBJ1-4, with D perhaps TRBD1 (5 bases). The source of this sequence is an adult with an advanced solid tumor such as melanoma, head and neck, liver or kidney cancer. Material: CD4+ or CD8+ T cells sorted from blood, obtained in a trial of the OX40 agonist ivuxolimab. CDR3 protein: CASSSRGANEKLFF. The CDR3 DNA follows: TGTGCCAGCAGTTCAAGGGGTGCTAATGAAAAACTGTTTTTT.